Only a few counts were recorded for the clone carrying this T cell receptor beta chain. Healthy Caucasians alone served as donors. TCRdb re-called the 5' RACE reads with MiXCR, one entry per CDR3 protein. The repertoire consists of some 790,000 distinct CDR3 sequences, with roughly 18% occurring once and the leading ten covering about an eighth. The sample comes from a study of identical twins. This CDR3 has 11 amino acids. V was clipped by 6 bases and J by 4 bases, with 8 bases between them. Germline CDR1 is DFQATT and CDR2 is SNEGSKA (reference sequence). The sample also formed part of further work on T cells expressing NK-cell markers. Turning to that study: There remained a lack of clarity about HCMV specificity of expanded NKG2C+ T cell clones.

The sequencing input was PBMCs. This chain uses TRBV20-1 with TRBJ2-3; D is unclear. The receptor was derived from a woman aged 18 to 35 in good health. CDR3 coding DNA: TGCAGTGCGGTTAGGCCAGATACGCAGTATTTT. Its translation: CSAVRPDTQYF.